What follows is one T cell receptor beta chain and its context. The junction departs from the called germline gene at one end, perhaps through a read error. The data were obtained in a study of identical twins. The germline V gene has CDR1 DFQATT and CDR2 SNEGSKA (reference sequence). The CDR3 is 15 residues long. Template switching (which added a universal primer site) was used, and cDNA carried unique molecular identifiers. Each CDR3 protein gets one entry after TCRdb re-called the 5' RACE reads with MiXCR. The data contain roughly 200,000 distinct CDR3 sequences, approximately 15% of them singletons. These data also formed part of another study, on T cells expressing NK-cell markers.

This clonotype was obtained from a woman in her late teens or twenties in good health. The sample was CD8+ T cells sorted from blood. V usage is TRBV20-1 and J usage is TRBJ2-2, with D perhaps matching TRBD1 (7 bases). The DNA of the CDR3 is TGCAGTGCCAGAGACAGGGAGGTACCCACCGGGGAGCTGTTTTTT. Its translation is CSARDREVPTGELFF.